This T cell receptor beta chain was captured in a study of blood T cell repertoires in COVID-19. The wider study: Sites in the United States, Italy and Spain provided acute and convalescent COVID-19 samples. Sample material is recorded as cDNA or gDNA derived from T cells, B-cell-depleted T cells, or PBMCs.

In the source study's methods: Quantification of nucleated cells was approximated via reference gene primer amplification. TCRdb keeps only in-frame clones here, not all; method: immunoSEQ multiplex PCR. For V, J and clone size, that table is used; D and trimming come from the DNA. This table holds some 280,000 clones, around 91% found once. Germline CDR1 is LNHNV and CDR2 is YYDKDF (reference sequence). The CDR3 consists of 15 residues. V shed 0 bases and J shed 4 bases, with 10 bases lying between them. This clone turned up a few times. The chain carries TRBV15 and TRBJ1-5; no clear D. What was sequenced was peripheral blood. The TCR was taken from a woman aged 60-75 years with acute or convalescent COVID-19. The CDR3 protein is CATSRDLTKNQPQHF. Written as DNA, the CDR3 is TGTGCCACCAGCAGAGATCTGACAAAGAATCAGCCCCAGCATTTT.